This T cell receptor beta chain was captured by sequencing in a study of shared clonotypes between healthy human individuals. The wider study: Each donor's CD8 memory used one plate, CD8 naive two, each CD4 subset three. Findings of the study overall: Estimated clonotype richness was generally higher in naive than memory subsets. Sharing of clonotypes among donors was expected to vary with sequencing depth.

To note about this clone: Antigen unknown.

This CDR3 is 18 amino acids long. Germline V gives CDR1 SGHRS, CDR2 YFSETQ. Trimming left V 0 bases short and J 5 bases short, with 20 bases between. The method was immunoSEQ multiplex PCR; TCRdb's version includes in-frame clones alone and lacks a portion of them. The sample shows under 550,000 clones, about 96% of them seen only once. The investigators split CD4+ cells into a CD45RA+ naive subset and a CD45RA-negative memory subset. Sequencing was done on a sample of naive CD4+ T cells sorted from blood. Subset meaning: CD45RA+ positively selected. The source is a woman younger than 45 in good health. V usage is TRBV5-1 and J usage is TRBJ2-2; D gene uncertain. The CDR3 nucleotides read TGCGCCAGCAGCTTGGGGGCGAGAGGATACGCTAGGACCGGGGAGCTGTTTTTT. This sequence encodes CASSLGARGYARTGELFF.